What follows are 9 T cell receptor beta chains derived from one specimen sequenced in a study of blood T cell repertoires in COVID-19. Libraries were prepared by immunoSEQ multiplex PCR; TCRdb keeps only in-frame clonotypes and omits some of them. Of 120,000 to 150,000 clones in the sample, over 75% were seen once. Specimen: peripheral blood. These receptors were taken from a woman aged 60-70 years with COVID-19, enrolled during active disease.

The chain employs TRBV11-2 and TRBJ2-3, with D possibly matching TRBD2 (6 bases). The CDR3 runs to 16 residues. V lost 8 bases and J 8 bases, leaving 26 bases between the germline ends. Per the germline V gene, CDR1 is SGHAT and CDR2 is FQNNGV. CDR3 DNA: TGTGCCAGCGGGGCATCGGCGGGACCTACTAGGGGTACGCAGTATTTT. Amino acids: CASGASAGPTRGTQYF.

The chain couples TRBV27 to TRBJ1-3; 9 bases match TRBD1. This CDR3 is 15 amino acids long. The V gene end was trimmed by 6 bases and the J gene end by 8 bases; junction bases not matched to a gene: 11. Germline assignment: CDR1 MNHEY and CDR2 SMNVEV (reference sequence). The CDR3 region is CASRQTGGLGDTIYF. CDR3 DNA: TGTGCCAGCAGACAAACAGGGGGCCTTGGGGACACCATATATTTT.

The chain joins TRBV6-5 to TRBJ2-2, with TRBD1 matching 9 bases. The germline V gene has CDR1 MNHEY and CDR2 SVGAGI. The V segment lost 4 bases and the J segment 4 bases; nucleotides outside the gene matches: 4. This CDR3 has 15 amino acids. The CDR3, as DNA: TGTGCCAGCAGTTCACAGGGGGCGCGCACCGGGGAGCTGTTTTTT. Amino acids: CASSSQGARTGELFF.

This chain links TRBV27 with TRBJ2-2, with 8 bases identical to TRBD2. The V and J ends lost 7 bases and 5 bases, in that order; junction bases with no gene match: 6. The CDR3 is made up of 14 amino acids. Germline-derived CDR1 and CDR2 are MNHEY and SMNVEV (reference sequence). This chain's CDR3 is CASTRGGPTGELFF. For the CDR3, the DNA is TGTGCCAGCACCCGGGGGGGACCTACCGGGGAGCTGTTTTTT.

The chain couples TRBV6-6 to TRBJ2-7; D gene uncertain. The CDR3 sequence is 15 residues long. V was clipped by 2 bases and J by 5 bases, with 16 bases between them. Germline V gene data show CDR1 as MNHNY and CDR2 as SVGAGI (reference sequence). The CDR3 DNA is TGTGCCAGCAGTTACGGGCAGGCAGACGTCGACGAGCAGTACTTC. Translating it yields CASSYGQADVDEQYF.

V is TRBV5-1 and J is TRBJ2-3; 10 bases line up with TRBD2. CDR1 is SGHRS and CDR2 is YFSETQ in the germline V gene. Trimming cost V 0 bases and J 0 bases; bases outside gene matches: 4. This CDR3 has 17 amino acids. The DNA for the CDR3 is TGCGCCAGCAGCTTGGCCCCTAGCGGGGGAAGCACAGATACGCAGTATTTT. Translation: CASSLAPSGGSTDTQYF.

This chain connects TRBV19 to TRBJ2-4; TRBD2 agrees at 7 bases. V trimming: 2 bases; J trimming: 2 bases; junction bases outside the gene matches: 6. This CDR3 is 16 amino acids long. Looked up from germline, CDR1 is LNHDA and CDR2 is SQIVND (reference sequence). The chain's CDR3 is CASSIMTSWPKNIQYF. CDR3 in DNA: TGTGCCAGTAGTATAATGACTAGCTGGCCCAAAAACATTCAGTACTTC.

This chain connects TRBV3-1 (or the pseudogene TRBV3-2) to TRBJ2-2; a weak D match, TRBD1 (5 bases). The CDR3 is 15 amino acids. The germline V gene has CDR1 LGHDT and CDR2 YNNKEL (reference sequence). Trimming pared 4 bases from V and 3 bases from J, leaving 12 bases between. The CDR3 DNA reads TGTGCCAGCAGCCTCAGCTCAGGGTACACCGGGGAGCTGTTTTTT. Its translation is CASSLSSGYTGELFF.

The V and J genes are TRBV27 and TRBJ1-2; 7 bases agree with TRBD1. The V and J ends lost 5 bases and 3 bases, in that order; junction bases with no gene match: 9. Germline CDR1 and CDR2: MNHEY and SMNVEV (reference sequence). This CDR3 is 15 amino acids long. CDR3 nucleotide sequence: TGTGCCAGCAGTGTACAGCTGGACAGGTACTATGGCTACACCTTC. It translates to CASSVQLDRYYGYTF.